Described below is a single TCR beta chain sequence and its context. No antigen is known for it. Per-base qualities were not stored, and no clone one base away is much larger. This record belongs to a study of T cell repertoires in cytomegalovirus infection (dated by TCRdb to between 2018 and 2021). Regarding the research as a whole: Donor HLA type was relevant to the analysis, as public TCR beta signatures indicated carriage of CMV infection together with the matching HLA type. Overall study results and their limits: Carriers of CMV infection plus the relevant HLA type were discriminated by the cumulative frequency of public TCR beta family members in the study cohort and in an independent approximately 360-donor cohort. In the ex vivo response, HLA-C-restricted CMV-specific TCR beta clonotypes were dominant, and in two of eight donors the single most frequent clonotype came from this HLA-C-restricted group.

The CDR3 spans 14 residues, from the cysteine through the phenylalanine. Only the CDR3 part of the read is kept: 42 bases, read in frame from the first base. From the germline V gene, CDR1 is MNHEY and CDR2 is SVGAGI. Cut back by 3 bases and 4 bases, the V and J ends lie 12 bases apart. Sequencing used an Illumina HiSeq 1500. Starting from the raw public reads, TCRdb applied fastp trimming at Q25, assembled clones with MiXCR and retained in-frame beta chains. Entries that share a CDR3 protein sequence are merged under the most common genes and DNA. Here the sample has 510,000 or so distinct CDR3 sequences; more than 25% occur a single time. Less than 15% of the sample rests with the top ten.

This receptor was identified in a human donor in good health (CMV status not recorded). Some clones in this sample may be carry-over from other donors' samples. Sequenced input: PBMCs. This chain is built from TRBV6-5 and TRBJ1-2, with the D gene call left open. The DNA sequence is given as TGTGCCAGCAGTTATTGGCCCCAAGTCTATGGCTACACCTTC. This is translated as CASSYWPQVYGYTF.